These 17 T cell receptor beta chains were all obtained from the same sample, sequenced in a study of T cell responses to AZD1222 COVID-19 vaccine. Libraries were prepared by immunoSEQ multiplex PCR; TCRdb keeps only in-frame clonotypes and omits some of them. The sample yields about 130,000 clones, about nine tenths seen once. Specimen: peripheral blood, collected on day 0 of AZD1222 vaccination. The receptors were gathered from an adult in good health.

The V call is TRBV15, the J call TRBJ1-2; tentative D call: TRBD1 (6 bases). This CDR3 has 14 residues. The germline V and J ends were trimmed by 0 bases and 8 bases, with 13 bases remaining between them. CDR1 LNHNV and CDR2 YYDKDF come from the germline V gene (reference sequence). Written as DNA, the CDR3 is TGTGCCACCAGCAGAGACGAGGGGGGCCGCGGCTACACCTTC. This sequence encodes CATSRDEGGRGYTF.

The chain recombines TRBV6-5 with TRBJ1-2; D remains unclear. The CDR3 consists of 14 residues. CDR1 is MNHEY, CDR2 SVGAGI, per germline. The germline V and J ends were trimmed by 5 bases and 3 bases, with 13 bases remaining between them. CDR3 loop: CASSPEKEYYGYTF. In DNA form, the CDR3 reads TGTGCCAGCAGTCCCGAAAAGGAATACTATGGCTACACCTTC.

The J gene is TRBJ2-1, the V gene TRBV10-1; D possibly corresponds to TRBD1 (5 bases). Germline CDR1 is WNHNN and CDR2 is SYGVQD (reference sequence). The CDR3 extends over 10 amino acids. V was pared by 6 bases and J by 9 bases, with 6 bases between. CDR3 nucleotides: TGCGCCAGCAGGGGGCTTGAGCAGTTCTTC. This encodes CASRGLEQFF.

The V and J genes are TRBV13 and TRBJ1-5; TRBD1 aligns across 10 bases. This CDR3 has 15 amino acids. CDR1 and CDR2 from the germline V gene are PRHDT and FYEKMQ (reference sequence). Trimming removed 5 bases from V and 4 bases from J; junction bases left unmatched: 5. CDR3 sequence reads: CASSPKDRGNQPQHF. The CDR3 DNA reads TGTGCCAGCAGCCCCAAGGACAGGGGGAATCAGCCCCAGCATTTT.

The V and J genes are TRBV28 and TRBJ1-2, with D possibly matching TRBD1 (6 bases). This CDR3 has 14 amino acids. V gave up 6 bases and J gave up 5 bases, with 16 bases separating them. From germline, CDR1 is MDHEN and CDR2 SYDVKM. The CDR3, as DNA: TGTGCCAGCAGCCCGCACAGGGATTATTATGGCTACACCTTC. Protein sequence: CASSPHRDYYGYTF.

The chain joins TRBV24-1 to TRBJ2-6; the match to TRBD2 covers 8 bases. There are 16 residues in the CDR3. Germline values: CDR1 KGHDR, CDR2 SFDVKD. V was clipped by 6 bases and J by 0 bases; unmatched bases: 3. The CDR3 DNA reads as TGTGCCACCAGTCGGGGGGGGTCCTCTGGGGCCAACGTCCTGACTTTC. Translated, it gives CATSRGGSSGANVLTF.

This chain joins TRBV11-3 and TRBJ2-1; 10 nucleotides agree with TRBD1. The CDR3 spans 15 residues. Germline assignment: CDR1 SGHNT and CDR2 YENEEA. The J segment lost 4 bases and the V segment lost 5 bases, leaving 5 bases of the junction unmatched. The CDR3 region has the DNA TGTGCCAGCAGCCCAGGGACAGGGGCTTACAATGAGCAGTTCTTC. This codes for CASSPGTGAYNEQFF.

The chain's CDR3 is CATGRTVQGYGQPQHF. The CDR3 nucleotides read TGTGCCACGGGTAGGACAGTACAGGGGTACGGTCAGCCCCAGCATTTT. This chain joins TRBV28 and TRBJ1-5; 7 bases line up with TRBD1. V gave up 10 bases and J gave up 6 bases; unmatched junction bases: 18. Germline V CDR1 and CDR2: MDHEN, SYDVKM. The CDR3 is 16 amino acids.

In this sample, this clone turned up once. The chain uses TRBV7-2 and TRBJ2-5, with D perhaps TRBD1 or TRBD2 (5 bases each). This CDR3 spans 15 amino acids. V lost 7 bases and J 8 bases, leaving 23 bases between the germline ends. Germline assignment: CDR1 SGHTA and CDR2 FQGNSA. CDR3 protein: CASTPLVGPKRTQYF. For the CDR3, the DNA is TGTGCCAGCACCCCACTGGTGGGACCTAAGAGAACCCAGTACTTC.

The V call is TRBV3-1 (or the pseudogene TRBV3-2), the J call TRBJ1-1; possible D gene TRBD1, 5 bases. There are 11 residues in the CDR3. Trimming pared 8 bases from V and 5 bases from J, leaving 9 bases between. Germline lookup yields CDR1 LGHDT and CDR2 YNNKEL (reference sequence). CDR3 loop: CASQGATEAFF. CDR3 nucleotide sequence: TGTGCCAGCCAAGGGGCAACTGAAGCTTTCTTT.

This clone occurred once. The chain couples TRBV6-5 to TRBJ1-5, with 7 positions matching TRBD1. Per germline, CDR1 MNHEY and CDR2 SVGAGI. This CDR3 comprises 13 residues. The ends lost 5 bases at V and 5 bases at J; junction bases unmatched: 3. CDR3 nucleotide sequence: TGTGCCAGCAGTACAGGGGCCTATCAGCCCCAGCATTTT. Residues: CASSTGAYQPQHF.

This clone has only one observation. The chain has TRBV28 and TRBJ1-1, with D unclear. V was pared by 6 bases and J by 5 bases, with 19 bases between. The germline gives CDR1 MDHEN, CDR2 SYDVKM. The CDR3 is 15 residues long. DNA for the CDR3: TGTGCCAGCAGCTACCCCCCGGGTATGGGGACTGAAGCTTTCTTT. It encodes CASSYPPGMGTEAFF.

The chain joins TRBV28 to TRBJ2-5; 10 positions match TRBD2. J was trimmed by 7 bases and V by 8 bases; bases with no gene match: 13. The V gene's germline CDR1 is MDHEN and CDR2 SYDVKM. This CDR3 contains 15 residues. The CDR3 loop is CASSRSSGGPGTQYF. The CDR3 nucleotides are TGTGCCAGCTCTCGATCTAGCGGGGGCCCTGGGACCCAGTACTTC. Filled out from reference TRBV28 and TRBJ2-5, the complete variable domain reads DVKVTQSSRYLVKRTGEKVFLECVQDMDHENMFWYRQDPGLGLRLIYFSYDVKMKEKGDIPEGYSVSREKKERFSLILESASTNQTSMYLCASSRSSGGPGTQYFGPGTRLLVL.

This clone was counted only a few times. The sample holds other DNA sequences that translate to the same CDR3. CDR3 amino acids: CATSRDRDNSPLHF. The DNA for the CDR3 is TGTGCCACCAGCAGGGACAGGGATAATTCACCCCTCCACTTT. The chain employs TRBV15 and TRBJ1-6, with 8 bases that match TRBD1. V lost 3 bases to trimming and J lost 5 bases; unmatched junction nucleotides: 0. The CDR3 sequence is 14 residues long. The germline gives CDR1 LNHNV, CDR2 YYDKDF (reference sequence).

The DNA of the CDR3 is TGTGCCAGCAGCGTCGGGCAGACCAATTTCTATGGCTACACCTTC. Its translation: CASSVGQTNFYGYTF. This chain joins TRBV9 and TRBJ1-2; no reliable D call. The CDR3 contains 15 residues. The V end was cut by 2 bases, the J end by 4 bases, with 15 bases between. The germline V gene encodes CDR1 SGDLS and CDR2 YYNGEE.

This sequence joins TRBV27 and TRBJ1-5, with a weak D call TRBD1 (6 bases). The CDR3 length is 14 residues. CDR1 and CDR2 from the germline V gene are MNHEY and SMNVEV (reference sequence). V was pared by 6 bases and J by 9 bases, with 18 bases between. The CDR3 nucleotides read TGTGCCAGCAGAGCTTCAGGGGCCCCCCGGCCCCAGCATTTT. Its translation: CASRASGAPRPQHF.

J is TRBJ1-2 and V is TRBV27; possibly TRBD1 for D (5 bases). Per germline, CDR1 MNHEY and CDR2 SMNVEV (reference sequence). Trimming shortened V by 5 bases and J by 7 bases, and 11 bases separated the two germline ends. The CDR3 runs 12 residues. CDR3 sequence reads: CASSTGGGGYTF. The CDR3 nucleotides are TGTGCCAGCAGTACCGGGGGAGGTGGCTACACCTTC.